Sequencing of this T cell receptor beta chain was carried out in a study of shared clonotypes between healthy human individuals. Method: immunoSEQ multiplex PCR; TCRdb's copy keeps in-frame clones and lacks some. The sample carries over 850,000 clones, around 78% recorded once. The CDR3 spans 14 residues. Trimming took 6 bases from V and 1 from J; bases not matched to a gene: 2. Germline loops: CDR1 MNHNS, CDR2 SASEGT. Findings and caveats of the study: Estimated richness was generally greater in naive than memory subsets.

This clone was seen more than once but under ten times. Antigen specificity is unknown. This chain links TRBV6-1 with TRBJ2-1, with 8 bases that match TRBD2. The sequence derives from a man aged 18 to 35 in good health. Some clones in this sample may be carry-over from other donors' samples. The sequenced sample consisted of memory CD4+ T cells from PBMCs. The subset: CD45RA-negative fraction. CDR3 residues: CASRASGSYNEQFF. The CDR3 nucleotides read TGTGCCAGCAGGGCTAGCGGGTCCTACAATGAGCAGTTCTTC.